This T cell receptor (beta chain) was identified during a study of blood T cells in healthy people across ages (dated by TCRdb to the mid-2010s). As for the study more broadly: In model experiments, template switching captured about one uniquely barcoded TCR beta cDNA molecule for every two T cells. To track age-related changes in TCR beta repertoire diversity, the study relied on deep sequencing normalized with unique cDNA molecular identifiers. The donors were split into four age groups: young (average 16 years), middle-aged (roughly 42), aged (about 56) and long-lived (roughly 80). To avoid experimental bias, donors of different ages were randomly spread across the sequencing lanes. For two donors (one aged 18 to 29 and one aged 80 or older), the study analyzed two additional independent replicas of 1 million unique cDNA reads from the same blood draw.

Paper-wide results and their limitations: Conclusive comparison of naive and antigen-experienced compartments was prevented by the profiling of bulk unsorted PBMCs. A strong correlation was found between observed TCR beta diversity and the percentage of naive T cells measured by flow cytometry. Compared with the aged group, the long-lived group had more naive CD4+ T cells, fewer expanded clones and increased TCR diversity, suggesting age selection. Total diversity estimates from one million sequenced T cells were considered lower bounds and underestimates. Because the CMV infection status of the donors was unknown, age-related changes in expanded clonotypes may potentially have been confounded. As age increased, observed TCR beta diversity per million T cells dropped in a roughly linear way, and a significant reduction was already evident by age 40.

Systemically healthy Caucasian individuals from Russia, some 40 in total and aged about 6 to 100 years, were included as donors. Each donor gave about 11 milliliters of peripheral blood, drawn into EDTA-treated Vacutainer tubes. Ficoll-Paque density-gradient centrifugation was used to isolate PBMCs, with at least 7 million per sample. Trizol reagent was used to extract total RNA from PBMCs, with at least 6 micrograms per sample. The percentages of naive CD45RAhigh/CD27high T cells were determined by flow cytometry on a PBMC aliquot from every donor. Receptor amplification or capture employed 5' RACE. A second PCR of roughly 6 to 11 cycles was run with a J-beta primer mix and a sample-barcoded 5' primer. A template-switch 5' adaptor carrying 12 random nucleotides introduced a unique molecular identifier onto each TCR beta cDNA molecule. At least 2.5 million CDR3-containing paired-end reads were obtained from each sample. First-strand cDNA was synthesized from all RNA with the Mint cDNA synthesis kit, primed by a TRBC-specific oligonucleotide. Following uracil-DNA glycosylase treatment, all cDNA underwent a first 18-cycle PCR with the universal primers M1SS and BC2_uni_R. The authors' analysis ran thus. For normalization, 1 million high-quality reads, each with a distinct molecular identifier, were randomly selected from each sample. Instead of being binned into consensus sequences, reads that shared molecular identifiers were thrown out. MiTCR, run with a Q25 quality threshold and the strictest error-elimination algorithm, handled CDR3 identification, clonotype clustering and error correction. A nonparametric unseen species model using Euler transformation provided a lower-bound estimate of total TCR beta diversity. The public sequencing data were trimmed at Q25 with fastp and processed into clonotypes with MiXCR by TCRdb, which kept only in-frame beta chains. Every distinct CDR3 protein forms one entry, paired with its most common genes and DNA. These V and J calls derive from TCRdb rather than the authors' analysis. This sample has approximately 2,000,000 distinct CDR3 sequences in its table, and about two fifths of those were observed once. The ten top clones hold roughly 23% of the sample.

A word on this clonotype: Its binding antigen is unknown. No per-base quality is available; no much larger clone lies one base away.

The CDR3 covers 14 residues, taking in both the cysteine and the phenylalanine. Only the CDR3 region is kept as DNA, spanning 42 bases read in frame from base 1. The germline V gene (reference sequence) provides CDR1 LGHDT and CDR2 YNNKEL. At the junction V is shortened by 2 bases and J by 6 bases, with 12 bases in between. Recombination connected TRBV3-1 to TRBJ2-3; TRBD1 is a weak D gene call, 5 bases matching. The TCR was taken from a human donor in good health. The sample comprised blood. The base sequence is TGTGCCAGCAGCCAACTCCAGGGCTTGGATACGCAGTATTTT. The resulting protein is CASSQLQGLDTQYF.